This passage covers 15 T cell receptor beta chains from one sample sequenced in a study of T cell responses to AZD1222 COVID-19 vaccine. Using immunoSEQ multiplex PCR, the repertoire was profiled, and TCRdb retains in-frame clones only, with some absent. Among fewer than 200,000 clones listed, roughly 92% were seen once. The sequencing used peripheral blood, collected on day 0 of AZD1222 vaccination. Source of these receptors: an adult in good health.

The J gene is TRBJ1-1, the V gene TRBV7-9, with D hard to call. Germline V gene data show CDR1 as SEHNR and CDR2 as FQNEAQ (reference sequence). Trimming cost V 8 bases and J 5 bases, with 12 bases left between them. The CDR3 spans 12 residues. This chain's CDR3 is CASQRRKTEAFF. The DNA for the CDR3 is TGTGCCAGCCAAAGGAGGAAAACTGAAGCTTTCTTT.

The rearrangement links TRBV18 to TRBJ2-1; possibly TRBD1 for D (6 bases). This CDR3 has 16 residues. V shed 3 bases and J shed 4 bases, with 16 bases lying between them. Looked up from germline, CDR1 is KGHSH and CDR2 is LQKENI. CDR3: CASSPNLPQGYNEQFF. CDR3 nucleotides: TGTGCCAGCTCACCTAACCTCCCTCAGGGGTACAATGAGCAGTTCTTC.

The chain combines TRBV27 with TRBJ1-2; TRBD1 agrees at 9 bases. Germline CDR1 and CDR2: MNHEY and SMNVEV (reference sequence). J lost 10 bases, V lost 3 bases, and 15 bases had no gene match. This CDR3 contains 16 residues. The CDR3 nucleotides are TGTGCCAGCAGTTTTGTGGGGAGTACCGGGACAGGGTACTACACCTTC. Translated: CASSFVGSTGTGYYTF.

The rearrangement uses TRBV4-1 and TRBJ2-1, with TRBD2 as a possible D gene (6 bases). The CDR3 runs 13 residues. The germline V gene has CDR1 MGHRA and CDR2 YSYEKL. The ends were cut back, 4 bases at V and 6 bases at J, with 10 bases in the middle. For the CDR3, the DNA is TGCGCCAGCAGCCCTATTAGCGGCAATGAGCAGTTCTTC. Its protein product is CASSPISGNEQFF.

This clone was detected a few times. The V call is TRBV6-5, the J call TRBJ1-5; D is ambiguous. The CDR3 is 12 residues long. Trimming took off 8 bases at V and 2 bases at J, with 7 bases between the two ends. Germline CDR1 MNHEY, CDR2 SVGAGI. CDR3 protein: CASARGNQPQHF. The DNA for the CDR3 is TGTGCCAGCGCGCGGGGCAATCAGCCCCAGCATTTT.

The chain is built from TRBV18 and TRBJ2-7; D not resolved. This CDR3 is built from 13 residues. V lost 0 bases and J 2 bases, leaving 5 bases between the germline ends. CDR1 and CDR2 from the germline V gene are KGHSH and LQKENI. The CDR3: CASSPPATYEQYF. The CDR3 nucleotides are TGTGCCAGCTCACCACCAGCCACCTACGAGCAGTACTTC.

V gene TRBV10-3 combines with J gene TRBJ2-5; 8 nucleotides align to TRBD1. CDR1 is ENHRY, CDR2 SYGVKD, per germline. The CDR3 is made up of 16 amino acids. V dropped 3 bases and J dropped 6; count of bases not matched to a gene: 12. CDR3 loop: CAISEPRTGMTKTQYF. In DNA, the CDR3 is TGTGCCATCAGTGAACCTCGGACAGGGATGACGAAGACCCAGTACTTC.

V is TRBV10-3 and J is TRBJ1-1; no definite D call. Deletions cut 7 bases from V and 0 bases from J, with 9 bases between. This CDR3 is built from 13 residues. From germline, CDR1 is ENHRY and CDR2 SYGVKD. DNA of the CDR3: TGTGCCATCAAGAATGGGTTGAACACTGAAGCTTTCTTT. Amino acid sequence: CAIKNGLNTEAFF.

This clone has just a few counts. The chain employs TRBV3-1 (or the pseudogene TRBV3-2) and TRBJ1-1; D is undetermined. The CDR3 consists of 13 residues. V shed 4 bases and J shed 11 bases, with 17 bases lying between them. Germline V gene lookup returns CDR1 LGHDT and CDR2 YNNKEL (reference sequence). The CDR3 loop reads CASSPRWEFGAFF. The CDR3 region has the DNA TGTGCCAGCAGCCCCAGATGGGAGTTTGGCGCTTTCTTT.

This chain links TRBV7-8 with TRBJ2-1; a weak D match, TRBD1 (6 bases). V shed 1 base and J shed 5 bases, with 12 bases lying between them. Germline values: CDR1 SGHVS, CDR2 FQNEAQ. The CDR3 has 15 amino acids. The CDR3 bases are TGTGCCAGCAGCTTAGTCGGGACAAGAGACAATGAGCAGTTCTTC. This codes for CASSLVGTRDNEQFF. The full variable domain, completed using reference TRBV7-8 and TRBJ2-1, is GAGVSQSPRYKVAKRGQDVALRCDPISGHVSLFWYQQALGQGPEFLTYFQNEAQLDKSGLPSDRFFAERPEGSVSTLKIQRTQQEDSAVYLCASSLVGTRDNEQFFGPGTRLTVL.

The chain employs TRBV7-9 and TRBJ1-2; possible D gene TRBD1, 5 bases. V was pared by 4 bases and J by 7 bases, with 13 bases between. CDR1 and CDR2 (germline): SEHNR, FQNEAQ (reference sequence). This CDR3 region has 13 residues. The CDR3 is CASSSPLGAGYTF. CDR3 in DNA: TGTGCCAGCAGCTCGCCTCTAGGGGCTGGCTACACCTTC.

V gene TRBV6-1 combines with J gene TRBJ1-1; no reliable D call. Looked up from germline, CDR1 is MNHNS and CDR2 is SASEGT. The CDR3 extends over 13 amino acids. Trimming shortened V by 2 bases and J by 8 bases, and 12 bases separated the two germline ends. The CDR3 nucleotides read TGTGCCAGCAGTGAATCCGAGCCGGGGGAAGCTTTCTTT. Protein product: CASSESEPGEAFF.

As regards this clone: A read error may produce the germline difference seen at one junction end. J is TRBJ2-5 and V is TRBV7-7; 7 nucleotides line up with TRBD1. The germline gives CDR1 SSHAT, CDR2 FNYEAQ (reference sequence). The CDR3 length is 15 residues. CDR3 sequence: CASSPRGGFQETQYF. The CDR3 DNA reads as TGTGCTAGCAGCCCCCGAGGGGGCTTCCAAGAGACCCAGTACTTC. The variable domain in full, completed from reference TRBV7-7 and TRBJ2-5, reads GAGVSQSPRYKVTKRGQDVTLRCDPISSHATLYWYQQALGQGPEFLTYFNYEAQPDKSGLPSDRFSAERPEGSISTLTIQRTEQRDSAMYRCASSPRGGFQETQYFGPGTRLLVL.

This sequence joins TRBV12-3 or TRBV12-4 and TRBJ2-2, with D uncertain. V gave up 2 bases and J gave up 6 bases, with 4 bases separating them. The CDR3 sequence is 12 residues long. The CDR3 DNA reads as TGTGCCAGCAGTTTAACAGCCGGGGAGCTGTTTTTT. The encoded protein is CASSLTAGELFF.

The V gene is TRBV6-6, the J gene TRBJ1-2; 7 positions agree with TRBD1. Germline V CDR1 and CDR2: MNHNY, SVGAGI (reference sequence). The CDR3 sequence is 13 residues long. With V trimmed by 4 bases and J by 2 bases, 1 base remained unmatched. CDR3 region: CASSSQGNYGYTF. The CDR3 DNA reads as TGTGCCAGCAGTTCACAGGGGAACTATGGCTACACCTTC.